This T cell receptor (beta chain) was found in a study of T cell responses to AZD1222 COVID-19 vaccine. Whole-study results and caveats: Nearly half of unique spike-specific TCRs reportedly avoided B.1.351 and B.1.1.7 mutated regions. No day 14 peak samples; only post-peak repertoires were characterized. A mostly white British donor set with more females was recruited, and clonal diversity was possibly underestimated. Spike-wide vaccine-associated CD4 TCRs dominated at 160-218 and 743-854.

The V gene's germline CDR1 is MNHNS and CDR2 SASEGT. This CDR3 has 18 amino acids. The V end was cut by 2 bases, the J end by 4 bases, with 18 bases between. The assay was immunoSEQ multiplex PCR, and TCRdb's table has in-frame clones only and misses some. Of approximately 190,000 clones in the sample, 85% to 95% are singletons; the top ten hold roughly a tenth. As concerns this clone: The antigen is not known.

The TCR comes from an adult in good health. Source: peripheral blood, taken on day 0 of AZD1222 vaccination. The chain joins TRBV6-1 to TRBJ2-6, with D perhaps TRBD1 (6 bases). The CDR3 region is CASSESDSWVRGANVLTF. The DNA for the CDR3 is TGTGCCAGCAGTGAATCGGACAGTTGGGTTCGAGGGGCCAACGTCCTGACTTTC.